This record covers a single T cell receptor (beta chain). Its target is not known. The data stem from a study of OX40 agonist ivuxolimab in advanced cancers. Turning to the study itself: Patients were dosed intravenously with ivuxolimab at 0.01 to 10 mg/kg every 2 weeks. Patients achieving partial responses numbered three: one hepatocellular carcinoma case and two cutaneous melanoma cases.

Points from the study as a whole: The study observed clonal expansion of CD4+ and CD8+ blood T cells by week 6 at 0.1 to 3.0 mg/kg.

The repertoire was sequenced with immunoSEQ multiplex PCR; TCRdb's copy has only in-frame clones and lacks some. This table holds tens of thousands of clones, more than 90% found once. This CDR3 is built from 13 residues. Germline lookup yields CDR1 MNHEY and CDR2 SVGAGI. V lost 4 bases and J lost 5, with 12 bases in between. The V and J genes are TRBV6-5 and TRBJ2-7; a weak D match, TRBD2 (6 bases). The TCR originated in an adult with an advanced solid tumor such as melanoma, head and neck, liver or kidney cancer. Material: CD4+ or CD8+ T cells sorted from blood, obtained in a trial of the OX40 agonist ivuxolimab. CDR3 nucleotides: TGTGCCAGCAGTTGGACGGAGGGCCACGAGCAGTACTTC. Amino acid sequence: CASSWTEGHEQYF.